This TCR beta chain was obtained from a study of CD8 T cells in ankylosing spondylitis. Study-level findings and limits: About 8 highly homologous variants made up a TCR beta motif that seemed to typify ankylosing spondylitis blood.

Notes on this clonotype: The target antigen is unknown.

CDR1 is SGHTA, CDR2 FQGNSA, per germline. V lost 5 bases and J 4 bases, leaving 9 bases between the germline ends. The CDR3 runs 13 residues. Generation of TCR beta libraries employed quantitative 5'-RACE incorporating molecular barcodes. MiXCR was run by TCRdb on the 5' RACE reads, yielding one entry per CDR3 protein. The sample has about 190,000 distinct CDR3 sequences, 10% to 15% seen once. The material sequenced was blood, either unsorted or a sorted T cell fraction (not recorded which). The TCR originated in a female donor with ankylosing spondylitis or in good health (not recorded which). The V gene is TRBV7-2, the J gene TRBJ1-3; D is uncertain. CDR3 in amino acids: CASSIHAGNTIYF. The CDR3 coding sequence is TGTGCCAGCAGCATACATGCGGGAAACACCATATATTTT.